Sequencing of this T cell receptor beta chain was carried out in a study of glioma-infiltrating T cells after dendritic cell vaccination. The sample's time point: after dendritic cell vaccination, including at tumor progression/relapse. The CDR3 has 15 residues. Trimming shortened V by 3 bases and J by 4 bases, and 12 bases separated the two germline ends. Germline values: CDR1 LNHDA, CDR2 SQIVND (reference sequence). Overall study results and limits: Longer survival after dendritic cell vaccination followed higher pretreatment TIL content.

About this clone: Its target is not known.

Libraries were prepared by immunoSEQ multiplex PCR; TCRdb keeps only in-frame clonotypes and omits some of them. The sample consists of 98,000 or so clones, approximately 80% of them appearing once. The clonotype comes from a human donor with glioblastoma. This rearrangement joins TRBV19 to TRBJ2-2; TRBD1 might be the D (5 bases). Sample: blood, taken after dendritic cell vaccination. This chain's CDR3 is CASSIVGAPTGELFF. CDR3 DNA sequence: TGTGCCAGTAGTATCGTAGGGGCGCCCACCGGGGAGCTGTTTTTT.